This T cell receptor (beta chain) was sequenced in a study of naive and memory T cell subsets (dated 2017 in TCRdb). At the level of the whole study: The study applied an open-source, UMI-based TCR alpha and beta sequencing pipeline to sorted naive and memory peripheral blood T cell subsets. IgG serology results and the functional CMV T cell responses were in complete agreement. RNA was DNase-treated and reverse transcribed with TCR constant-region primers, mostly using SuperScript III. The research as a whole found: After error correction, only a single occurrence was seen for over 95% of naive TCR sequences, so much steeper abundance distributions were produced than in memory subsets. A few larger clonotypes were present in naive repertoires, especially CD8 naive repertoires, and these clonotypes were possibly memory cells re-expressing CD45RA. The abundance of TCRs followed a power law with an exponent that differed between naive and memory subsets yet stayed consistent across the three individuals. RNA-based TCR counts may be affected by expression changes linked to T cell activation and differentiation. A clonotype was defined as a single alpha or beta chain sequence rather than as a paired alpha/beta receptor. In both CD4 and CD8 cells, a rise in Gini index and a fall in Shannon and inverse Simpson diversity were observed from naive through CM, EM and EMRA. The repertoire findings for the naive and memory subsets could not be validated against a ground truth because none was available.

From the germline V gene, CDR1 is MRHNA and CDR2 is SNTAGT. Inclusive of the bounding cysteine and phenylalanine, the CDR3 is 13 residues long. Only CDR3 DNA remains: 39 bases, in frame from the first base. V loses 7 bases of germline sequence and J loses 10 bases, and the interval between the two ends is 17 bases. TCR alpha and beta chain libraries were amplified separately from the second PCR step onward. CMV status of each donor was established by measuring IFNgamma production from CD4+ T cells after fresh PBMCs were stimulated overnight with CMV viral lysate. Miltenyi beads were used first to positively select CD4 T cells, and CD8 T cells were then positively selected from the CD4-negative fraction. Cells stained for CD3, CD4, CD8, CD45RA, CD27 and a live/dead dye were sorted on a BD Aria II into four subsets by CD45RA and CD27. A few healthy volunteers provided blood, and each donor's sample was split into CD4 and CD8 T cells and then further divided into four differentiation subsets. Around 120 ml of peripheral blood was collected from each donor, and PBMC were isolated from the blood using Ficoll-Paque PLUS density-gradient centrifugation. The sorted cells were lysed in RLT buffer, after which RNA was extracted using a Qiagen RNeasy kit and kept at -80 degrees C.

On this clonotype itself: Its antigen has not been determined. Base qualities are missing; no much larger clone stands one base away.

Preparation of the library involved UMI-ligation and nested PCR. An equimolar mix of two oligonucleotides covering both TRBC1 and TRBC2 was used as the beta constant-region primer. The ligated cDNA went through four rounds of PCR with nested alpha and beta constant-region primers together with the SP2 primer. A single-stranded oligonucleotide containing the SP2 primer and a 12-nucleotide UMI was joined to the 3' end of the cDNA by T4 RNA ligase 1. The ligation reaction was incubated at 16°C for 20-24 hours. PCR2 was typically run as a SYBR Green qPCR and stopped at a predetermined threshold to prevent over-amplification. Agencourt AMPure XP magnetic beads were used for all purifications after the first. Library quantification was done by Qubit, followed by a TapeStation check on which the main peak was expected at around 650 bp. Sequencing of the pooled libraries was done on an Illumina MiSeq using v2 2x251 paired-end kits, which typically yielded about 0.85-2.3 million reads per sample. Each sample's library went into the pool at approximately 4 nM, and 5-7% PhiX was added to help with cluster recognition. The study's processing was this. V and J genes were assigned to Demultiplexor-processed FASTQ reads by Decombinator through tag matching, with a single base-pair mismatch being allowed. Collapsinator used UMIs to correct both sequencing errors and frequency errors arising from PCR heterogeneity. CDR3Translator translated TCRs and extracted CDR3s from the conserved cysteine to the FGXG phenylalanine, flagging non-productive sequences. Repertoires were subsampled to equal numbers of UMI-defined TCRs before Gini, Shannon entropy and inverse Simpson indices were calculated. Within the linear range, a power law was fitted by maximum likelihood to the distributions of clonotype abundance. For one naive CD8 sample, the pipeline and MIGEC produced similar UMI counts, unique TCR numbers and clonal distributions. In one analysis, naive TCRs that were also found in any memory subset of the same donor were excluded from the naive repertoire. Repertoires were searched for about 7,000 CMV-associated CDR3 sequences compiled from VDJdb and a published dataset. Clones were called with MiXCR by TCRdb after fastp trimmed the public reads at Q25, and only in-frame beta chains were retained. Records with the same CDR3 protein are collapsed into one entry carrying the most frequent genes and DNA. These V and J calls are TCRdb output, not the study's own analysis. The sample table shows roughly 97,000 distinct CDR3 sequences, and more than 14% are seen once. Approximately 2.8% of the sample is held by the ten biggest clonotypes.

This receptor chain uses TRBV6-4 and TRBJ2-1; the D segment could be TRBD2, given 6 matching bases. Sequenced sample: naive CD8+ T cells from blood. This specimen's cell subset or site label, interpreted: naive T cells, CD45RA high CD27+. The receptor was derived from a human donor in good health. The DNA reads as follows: TGTGCCAGCATGCTAGCGTTTCGCCACGAGCAGTTCTTC. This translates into CASMLAFRHEQFF.